The 27 T cell receptor beta chains below come from one sample, sequenced in a study of T-cell memory formation after mild COVID-19 (dated by TCRdb to the early 2020s). Libraries were constructed by 5' RACE. Sequencing was performed on an Illumina NovaSeq 6000. TCRdb trimmed public reads at Q25 via fastp, called clones via MiXCR and kept in-frame beta chains. Rows are unified per CDR3 protein, each entry keeping the most common DNA and genes. This sample is represented by hundreds of thousands of distinct CDR3 sequences; about a fifth of them were singletons. The ten largest make up around 12% of the sample. The sample comprised PBMCs or a T cell subset sorted from them (not recorded which). These receptors all stem from an adult woman who had mild COVID-19 (a few samples of this study predate the infection). The sample titles of this study are shuffled in the database, so cell type and time point are left out; the donor was told from shared clones.

The CDR3 region is CASSEYFYEQYF. DNA for the CDR3: TGTGCCAGCAGTGAATATTTCTACGAGCAGTACTTC. The chain links TRBV2 to TRBJ2-7; D is unresolved. Germline-derived CDR1 and CDR2 are SNHLY and FYNNEI. The ends were cut back, 2 bases at V and 3 bases at J, with 5 bases in the middle. This CDR3 has 12 residues.

V is TRBV7-6 and J is TRBJ1-1; the match to TRBD1 covers 7 bases. The length of the CDR3 is 16 residues. V was clipped by 5 bases and J by 5 bases; unmatched bases: 14. The germline V gene has CDR1 SGHVS and CDR2 FNYEAQ. The CDR3: CASSPVPRGLGTEAFF. The CDR3 DNA reads as TGTGCCAGCAGCCCAGTTCCTAGGGGGCTAGGGACTGAAGCTTTCTTT.

This clonotype was seen repeatedly, ten times or more. The chain recombines TRBV10-3 with TRBJ2-6; no reliable D call. The CDR3 extends over 17 amino acids. Germline CDR1 is ENHRY and CDR2 is SYGVKD. Trimming pared 3 bases from V and 0 bases from J, leaving 12 bases between. CDR3 amino acids: CAISENEHHSGANVLTF. CDR3 nucleotides: TGTGCCATCAGTGAAAATGAACATCACTCTGGGGCCAACGTCCTGACTTTC.

This clonotype was picked up a small number of times. This chain joins TRBV25-1 and TRBJ1-1; 12 bases align to TRBD1. J was trimmed by 5 bases and V by 4 bases; bases with no gene match: 2. The CDR3 covers 14 residues. The germline gives CDR1 MGHDK, CDR2 SYGVNS. CDR3 region: CASSVGQGATEAFF. CDR3 bases: TGTGCCAGCAGTGTGGGACAGGGGGCAACTGAAGCTTTCTTT.

In its sample, this clonotype was seen a few times. The genes are TRBV7-9 and TRBJ2-2; unclear D gene. Germline loops: CDR1 SEHNR, CDR2 FQNEAQ (reference sequence). This CDR3 region has 18 residues. V was shortened by 4 bases and J by 0 bases, with 18 bases between the two germline ends. CDR3 nucleotides: TGTGCCAGCAGCTCTGTTTTTATGGGGATCGCGAACACCGGGGAGCTGTTTTTT. Protein sequence: CASSSVFMGIANTGELFF.

This clonotype has just a few counts. This chain links TRBV6-2 or TRBV6-3 with TRBJ2-2, with D possibly TRBD1 on 5 matching bases. Trimming removed 1 base at V and 1 base at J, with 7 bases between. The CDR3 is 15 residues long. Germline V gene sequence: CDR1 MNHEY, CDR2 SVGEGT. The CDR3 DNA reads as TGTGCCAGCAGTTACTTCCAGGGGAACACCGGGGAGCTGTTTTTT. It codes for CASSYFQGNTGELFF.

This clonotype was detected only a few times. V is TRBV27 and J is TRBJ2-4; the D gene is possibly TRBD2 (5 bases). Germline CDR1 MNHEY, CDR2 SMNVEV (reference sequence). Trimming stripped 6 bases from V and 1 base from J, with 10 bases between. CDR3 size: 14 residues. As DNA, the CDR3 is TGTGCCAGCAGGAGGGATACGGCCAAAAACATTCAGTACTTC. This encodes CASRRDTAKNIQYF.

This clonotype was found a few times. The V and J genes are TRBV6-5 and TRBJ1-3; 8 bases are shared with TRBD1. After removal of 5 bases from V and 7 bases from J, the junction contained 4 bases not matched to a gene. Germline CDR1 reads MNHEY; CDR2 reads SVGAGI. The CDR3 extends over 13 amino acids. The DNA of the CDR3 is TGTGCCAGCAGTCCCCGACAGGGGAACACCATATATTTT. Its protein product is CASSPRQGNTIYF.

The chain has TRBV7-2 and TRBJ2-3; either TRBD1 or TRBD2 may fit D (5 bases each). Germline CDR1 and CDR2: SGHTA and FQGNSA. V dropped 6 bases and J dropped 3 bases, with 10 bases sitting between them. The CDR3 spans 13 residues. Here the CDR3 reads CASSWGKTDTQYF. CDR3 nucleotide sequence: TGTGCCAGCAGTTGGGGGAAAACAGATACGCAGTATTTT.

The CDR3: CASSRTGDRQPQHF. The CDR3 DNA is TGTGCCAGCAGTCGGACAGGGGACCGCCAGCCCCAGCATTTT. The chain is built from TRBV6-2 or TRBV6-3 and TRBJ1-5; 9 nucleotides agree with TRBD1. The J segment lost 7 bases and the V segment lost 5 bases, leaving 6 bases of the junction unmatched. The CDR3 extends over 14 amino acids. Germline CDR1 reads MNHEY; CDR2 reads SVGEGT.

This clonotype was found a few times. The rearrangement links TRBV12-5 to TRBJ2-1, with 7 bases fitting TRBD1. CDR1 and CDR2 (germline): LGHNT, FRNRAP. This CDR3 has 13 amino acids. Trimming took 7 bases from V and 4 from J; bases not matched to a gene: 4. CDR3 in DNA: TGTGCTAGTGCTCGACAGGGATACAATGAGCAGTTCTTC. It encodes CASARQGYNEQFF.

The sample holds a few counts of this clonotype. The rearrangement uses TRBV18 and TRBJ2-1; 9 bases match TRBD2. J was trimmed by 10 bases and V by 7 bases; bases with no gene match: 17. Germline CDR1 KGHSH, CDR2 LQKENI. CDR3 length equals 16 residues. The CDR3 nucleotides read TGTGCCAGCTTCACCACCTTCCTAGCGGGACCAGCGGAGCAGTTCTTC. Translated, it gives CASFTTFLAGPAEQFF. Using reference TRBV18 and TRBJ2-1 for the parts outside the CDR3, the full variable domain is NAGVMQNPRHLVRRRGQEARLRCSPMKGHSHVYWYRQLPEEGLKFMVYLQKENIIDESGMPKERFSAEFPKEGPSILRIQQVVRGDSAAYFCASFTTFLAGPAEQFFGPGTRLTVL.

This clonotype was seen a few times. J is TRBJ2-6 and V is TRBV25-1; 8 bases align to TRBD2. The CDR3 consists of 18 residues. The junction had 9 bases not matched to a gene; V was cut back by 1 base and J by 4 bases. CDR1 is MGHDK, CDR2 SYGVNS, per germline. The CDR3 coding sequence is TGTGCCAGCAGTGAATCCGGGAGGGGGACTTTGGGGGCCAACGTCCTGACTTTC. Translation: CASSESGRGTLGANVLTF.

The V and J genes are TRBV12-3 or TRBV12-4 and TRBJ2-7; TRBD1 matches at 9 bases. The CDR3 length is 15 residues. The trim removed 4 bases at V and 4 bases at J, leaving 8 bases unmatched. As DNA, the CDR3 is TGTGCCAGCAGTTCAGCCGGGACAGGGCAATACGAGCAGTACTTC. Translating it yields CASSSAGTGQYEQYF.

The CDR3 protein is CASSSTDRGAEQYF. CDR3 bases: TGTGCCAGCAGCTCGACGGACAGGGGTGCCGAGCAGTACTTC. This chain connects TRBV11-2 to TRBJ2-7, with 9 bases aligning to TRBD1. Germline lookup yields CDR1 SGHAT and CDR2 FQNNGV. The CDR3 is 14 residues long. V was clipped by 4 bases and J by 6 bases; unmatched bases: 7.

The chain has TRBV29-1 and TRBJ2-1, with D unclear. Trimming stripped 6 bases from V and 6 bases from J, with 6 bases between. Germline values: CDR1 SQVTM, CDR2 ANQGSEA. The CDR3 covers 10 residues. CDR3 DNA sequence: TGCAGCGTCCGAGTCAATGAGCAGTTCTTC. Protein product: CSVRVNEQFF.

This clonotype was recorded many times. The chain carries TRBV7-6 and TRBJ2-3, with 10 nucleotides matching TRBD1. The CDR3 runs to 14 residues. Germline CDR1 reads SGHVS; CDR2 reads FNYEAQ. The junction had 4 bases not matched to a gene; V was cut back by 4 bases and J by 6 bases. The CDR3 here is CASSSTGGQDTQYF. CDR3 coding DNA: TGTGCCAGCAGCTCGACAGGGGGCCAGGATACGCAGTATTTT.

The chain is built from TRBV12-3 or TRBV12-4 and TRBJ2-7; TRBD1 aligns across 8 bases. The CDR3 spans 17 residues. Trimming at V came to 6 bases and at J to 0 bases, leaving 13 bases not matched to a gene. This CDR3 reads CASSGQGRGEFSYEQYF. CDR3 coding DNA: TGTGCCAGCAGCGGACAGGGTAGGGGCGAGTTCTCCTACGAGCAGTACTTC.

V is TRBV19 and J is TRBJ1-2; D perhaps matches TRBD1 (5 bases). CDR1 and CDR2 (germline): LNHDA, SQIVND (reference sequence). CDR3 length: 13 residues. Trimming took 7 bases from V and 0 from J, leaving 9 bases between them. CDR3 in amino acids: CASTKTANYGYTF. CDR3 nucleotides: TGTGCCAGTACCAAGACAGCTAACTATGGCTACACCTTC.

The chain is built from TRBV20-1 and TRBJ2-1, with 8 bases aligning to TRBD2. The CDR3 runs to 16 residues. In germline, CDR1 is DFQATT, CDR2 SNEGSKA (reference sequence). V dropped 0 bases and J dropped 7; count of bases not matched to a gene: 11. This CDR3 is CSARDETGGRWNEQFF. The CDR3 coding sequence is TGCAGTGCTAGAGATGAGACGGGCGGGAGGTGGAATGAGCAGTTCTTC.

V gene TRBV11-2 combines with J gene TRBJ1-6; a possible D gene is TRBD1 (5 bases). With 6 bases removed from V and 2 bases from J, the gap between germline ends came to 14 bases. Germline CDR1 SGHAT, CDR2 FQNNGV. The CDR3 has 16 residues. CDR3 sequence (DNA): TGTGCCAGCAGACCTCCAGGGATGGCCTATAATTCACCCCTCCACTTT. Its protein product is CASRPPGMAYNSPLHF.

This clonotype was recorded a few times. The chain joins TRBV24-1 to TRBJ2-2; D is unresolved. The germline CDR1 and CDR2 sequences are KGHDR and SFDVKD. The ends were cut back, 4 bases at V and 6 bases at J, with 8 bases in the middle. This CDR3 region has 13 residues. The DNA of the CDR3 is TGTGCCACCAGTGAGAGACGTGCCGGGGAGCTGTTTTTT. Translation: CATSERRAGELFF.

This clonotype was recorded a few times. The chain joins TRBV12-5 to TRBJ2-3; TRBD2 agrees at 8 bases. Trimming cost V 5 bases and J 4 bases; bases outside gene matches: 11. The CDR3 runs to 16 residues. The germline CDR1 and CDR2 sequences are LGHNT and FRNRAP. The CDR3 DNA reads as TGTGCTAGTGGTGCCCCGGGCGGGAGGTTTGCAGATACGCAGTATTTT. As protein: CASGAPGGRFADTQYF.

Only a few counts were recorded for this clonotype. The V call is TRBV12-3 or TRBV12-4, the J call TRBJ2-1; perhaps TRBD2 as D (5 bases). This CDR3 spans 14 amino acids. V was pared by 6 bases and J by 2 bases, with 11 bases between. The CDR3 region is CASRGLPTYNEQFF. In DNA form, the CDR3 reads TGTGCCAGCAGAGGACTCCCAACCTACAATGAGCAGTTCTTC.

The genes are TRBV5-1 and TRBJ1-1; the D is unclear. V lost 0 bases to trimming and J lost 7 bases, with 10 bases between them. Germline V gene lookup returns CDR1 SGHRS and CDR2 YFSETQ. The CDR3 runs 13 residues. The CDR3 DNA sequence: TGCGCCAGCAGCTTGGCGCCAGGCGATGAAGCTTTCTTT. It codes for CASSLAPGDEAFF.

This clonotype was detected many times. The V call is TRBV6-6, the J call TRBJ2-5; no clear D gene. V lost 2 bases to trimming and J lost 3 bases, with 1 base between them. The CDR3 is 11 amino acids. Per germline, CDR1 MNHNY and CDR2 SVGAGI (reference sequence). The CDR3 spells CASSYKETQYF. CDR3 sequence (DNA): TGTGCCAGCAGTTACAAAGAGACCCAGTACTTC.

The rearrangement links TRBV20-1 to TRBJ2-3; 9 bases are shared with TRBD2. With V trimmed by 5 bases and J by 7 bases, 10 bases remained unmatched. CDR1 and CDR2 (germline): DFQATT, SNEGSKA (reference sequence). The CDR3 sequence is 14 residues long. The CDR3 bases are TGCAGTGCTCACCGACTAGCGGAAATGTATACGCAGTATTTT. Translated, it gives CSAHRLAEMYTQYF.